Listed below are T cell receptor beta chains from one sample, sequenced in a study of CD8 T cells in Susac syndrome. TCRdb recomputed calls from the immunoSEQ multiplex PCR reads with MiXCR, one row per CDR3 protein. The data contain about 180,000 distinct CDR3 sequences, around 94% of them seen just once; the ten biggest clones take up approximately 0.099%. The source material was CD4+ T cells from PBMCs. The receptors come from a human donor with Susac syndrome. Both conserved end residues are part of each CDR3. A D gene is named only where the DNA matches it firmly. Clone size is given for some rows only: seen once, a few or many times, or a class if the clone is expanded.

TRBV7-2,-,TRBJ2-5,-,TGTGCCAGCAGCTTAGAACCCCTGGAGACCCAGTACTTC,CASSLEPLETQYF
TRBV7-2,-,TRBJ2-5,-,TGTGCCAGCAGCTTGACCACCCTTGAGACCCAGTACTTC,CASSLTTLETQYF
TRBV20-1,-,TRBJ2-3,-,TGCAGTGCCCCCCCCGGGGGCTTGGCAGATACGCAGTATTTT,CSAPPGGLADTQYF
TRBV30,-,TRBJ2-7,-,TGTGCCTGGGGCCGACTGTGGGAGCAGTACTTC,CAWGRLWEQYF
TRBV28,-,TRBJ1-6,-,TGTGCCAGCAGTGAAGGCCCGTCGGATTCACCCCTCCACTTT,CASSEGPSDSPLHF
TRBV7-9,-,TRBJ1-1,-,TGTGCCAGCAGCAGAGGGGAAAACAGCTACATGAACACTGAAGCTTTCTTT,CASSRGENSYMNTEAFF
TRBV29-1,-,TRBJ2-2,-,TGCAGCGTTGGACTGCGTGGGTACACCGGGGAGCTGTTTTTT,CSVGLRGYTGELFF
TRBV28,-,TRBJ2-4,TRBD1,TGTGCCAGCAGTTTCCGGACAGGGCATATTCAGTACTTC,CASSFRTGHIQYF
TRBV28,once,TRBJ1-1,-,TGTGCCAGCAGCCCCCCCCCGCCAGGGGATACTGAAGCTTTCTTT,CASSPPPPGDTEAFF
TRBV5-4,-,TRBJ2-5,TRBD2,TGTGCCAGCAGCAGACTAGCGGCACGACAAGAGACCCAGTACTTC,CASSRLAARQETQYF
TRBV3-1,-,TRBJ1-2,-,TGTGCCAGCAGCCAAGATCAGGACAGAGAAGCTAACTATGGCTACACCTTC,CASSQDQDREANYGYTF
TRBV3-1,-,TRBJ1-2,-,TGTGCCAGCAGCCAAGCGGAGGGATTCTATGGCTACACCTTC,CASSQAEGFYGYTF
TRBV24-1,once,TRBJ2-1,-,TGTGCCACCAGTGAGGCCACTGGGGCCCCCAGGGAGCAGTTCTTC,CATSEATGAPREQFF
TRBV23-1,few,TRBJ1-3,TRBD1,TGCGCCAGCAGTCACTTCTCAGGACAGGCCTCTGGAAACACCATATATTTT,CASSHFSGQASGNTIYF
TRBV27,once,TRBJ1-5,TRBD1,TGTGCCAGCAGTTTTCAAGGGGGCGGTCAGCCCCAGCATTTT,CASSFQGGGQPQHF
TRBV6-2/TRBV6-3,-,TRBJ2-1,-,TGTGCCAGCGAAAGAATCGATCGGGACGATGAGCAGTTCTTC,CASERIDRDDEQFF